The following is a T cell receptor beta chain sequence with its context. Libraries were prepared by immunoSEQ multiplex PCR; TCRdb keeps only in-frame clonotypes and omits some of them. The table shows roughly 140,000 clones, with more than 80% occurring only once. The entry originates in a study of blood T cell repertoires in COVID-19. J gave up 0 bases and V 1 base, and 4 bases lay outside the gene matches. Germline CDR1 is MDHEN and CDR2 is SYDVKM. The CDR3 sequence is 17 residues long. The V call is TRBV28, the J call TRBJ2-3; TRBD2 matches 10 bases. The sequenced sample was peripheral blood. The clonotype comes from a middle-aged woman with acute or convalescent COVID-19. The CDR3 DNA follows: TGTGCCAGCAGTTTATCGTGGACTAGCGGTAGCACAGATACGCAGTATTTT. This translates into CASSLSWTSGSTDTQYF.